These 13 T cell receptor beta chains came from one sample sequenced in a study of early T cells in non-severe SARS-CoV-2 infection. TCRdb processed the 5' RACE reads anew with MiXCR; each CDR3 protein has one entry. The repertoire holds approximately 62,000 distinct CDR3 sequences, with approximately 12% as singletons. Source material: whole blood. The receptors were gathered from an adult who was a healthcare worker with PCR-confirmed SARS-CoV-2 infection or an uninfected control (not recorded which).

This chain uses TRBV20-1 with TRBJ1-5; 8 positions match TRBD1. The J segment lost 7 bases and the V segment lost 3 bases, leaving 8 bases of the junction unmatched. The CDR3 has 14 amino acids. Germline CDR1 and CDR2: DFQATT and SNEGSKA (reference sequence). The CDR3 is CSARAQGEGQPQHF. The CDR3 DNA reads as TGCAGTGCTAGGGCACAGGGGGAGGGGCAGCCCCAGCATTTT.

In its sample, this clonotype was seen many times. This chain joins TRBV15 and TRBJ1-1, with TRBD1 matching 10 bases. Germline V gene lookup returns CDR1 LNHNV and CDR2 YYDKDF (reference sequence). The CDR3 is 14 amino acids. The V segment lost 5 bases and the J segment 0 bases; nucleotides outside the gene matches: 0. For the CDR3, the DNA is TGTGCCACCAGCGGGACAGGGGTGAACACTGAAGCTTTCTTT. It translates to CATSGTGVNTEAFF.

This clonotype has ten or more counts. Here the CDR3 DNA reads TGTGCCAGCAGTTCGTCCGGGGGGTCGAGGCAGTACTTC. It specifies CASSSSGGSRQYF. The V call is TRBV12-3 or TRBV12-4, the J call TRBJ2-7; 7 nucleotides agree with TRBD2. CDR3 length: 13 amino acids. After removal of 4 bases from V and 9 bases from J, the junction contained 9 bases not matched to a gene.

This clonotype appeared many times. The CDR3 loop reads CASGLGSRVRMNTEAFF. CDR3 nucleotides: TGTGCCAGCGGATTAGGAAGCAGGGTTCGGATGAACACTGAAGCTTTCTTT. The chain uses TRBV28 and TRBJ1-1; possible D gene TRBD1, 5 bases. CDR1 MDHEN and CDR2 SYDVKM come from the germline V gene. The CDR3 runs 17 residues. The V gene lost 8 bases and the J gene lost 0 bases, with 22 bases spanning the gap.

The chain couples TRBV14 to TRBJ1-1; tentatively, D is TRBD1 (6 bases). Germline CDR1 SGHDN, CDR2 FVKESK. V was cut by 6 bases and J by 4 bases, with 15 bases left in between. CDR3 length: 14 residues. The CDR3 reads CASRGTRLSTEAFF. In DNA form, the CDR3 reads TGTGCCAGCAGGGGGACAAGGTTGAGCACTGAAGCTTTCTTT.

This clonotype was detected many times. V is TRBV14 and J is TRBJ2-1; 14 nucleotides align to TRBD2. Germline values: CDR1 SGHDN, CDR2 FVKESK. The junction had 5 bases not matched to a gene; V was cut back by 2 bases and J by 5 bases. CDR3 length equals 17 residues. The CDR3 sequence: CASSQTPGLAGDNEQFF. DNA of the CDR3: TGTGCCAGCAGCCAAACCCCGGGACTAGCGGGGGACAATGAGCAGTTCTTC.

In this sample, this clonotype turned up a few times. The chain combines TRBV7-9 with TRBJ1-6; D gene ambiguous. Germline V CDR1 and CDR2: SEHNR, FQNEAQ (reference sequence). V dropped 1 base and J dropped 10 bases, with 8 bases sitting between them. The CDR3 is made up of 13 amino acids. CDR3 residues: CASSLVEGSPLHF. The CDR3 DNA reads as TGTGCCAGCAGCTTAGTCGAGGGCTCACCCCTCCACTTT.

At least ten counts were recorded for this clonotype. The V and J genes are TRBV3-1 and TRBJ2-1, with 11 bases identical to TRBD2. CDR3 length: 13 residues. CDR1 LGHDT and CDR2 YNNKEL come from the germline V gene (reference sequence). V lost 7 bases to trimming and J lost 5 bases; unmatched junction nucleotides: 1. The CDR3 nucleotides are TGTGCCAGCATGGGACTAGCGGACAATGAGCAGTTCTTC. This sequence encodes CASMGLADNEQFF.

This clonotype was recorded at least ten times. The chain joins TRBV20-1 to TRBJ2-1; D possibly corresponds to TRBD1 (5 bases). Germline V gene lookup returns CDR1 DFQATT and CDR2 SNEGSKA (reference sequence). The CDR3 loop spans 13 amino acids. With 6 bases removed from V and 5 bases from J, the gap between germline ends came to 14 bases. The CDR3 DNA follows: TGCAGTGCCAGATCACAGGCTGACAATGAGCAGTTCTTC. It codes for CSARSQADNEQFF.

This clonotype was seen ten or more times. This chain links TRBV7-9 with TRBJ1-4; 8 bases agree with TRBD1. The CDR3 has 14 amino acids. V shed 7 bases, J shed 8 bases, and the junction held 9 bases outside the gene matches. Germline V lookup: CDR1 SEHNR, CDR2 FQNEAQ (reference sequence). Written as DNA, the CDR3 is TGTGCCAGCACCCCGGACAGGGAGGAGGAAAAACTGTTTTTT. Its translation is CASTPDREEEKLFF. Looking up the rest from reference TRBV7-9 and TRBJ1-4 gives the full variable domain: DTGVSQNPRHKITKRGQNVTFRCDPISEHNRLYWYRQTLGQGPEFLTYFQNEAQLEKSRLLSDRFSAERPKGSFSTLEIQRTEQGDSAMYLCASTPDREEEKLFFGSGTQLSVL.

DNA of the CDR3: TGTGCCAGCAGCCTGGACAGGGTTTCACCCCTCCACTTT. Its protein is CASSLDRVSPLHF. The J gene is TRBJ1-6, the V gene TRBV7-2, with 8 nucleotides matching TRBD1. The V segment lost 5 bases and the J segment 9 bases; nucleotides outside the gene matches: 3. Per the germline V gene, CDR1 is SGHTA and CDR2 is FQGNSA. The CDR3 has 13 amino acids.

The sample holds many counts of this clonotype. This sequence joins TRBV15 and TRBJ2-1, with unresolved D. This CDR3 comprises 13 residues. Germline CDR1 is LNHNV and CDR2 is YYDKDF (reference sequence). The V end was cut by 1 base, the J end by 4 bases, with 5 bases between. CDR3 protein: CATSRALYNEQFF. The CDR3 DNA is TGTGCCACCAGCAGAGCGTTATACAATGAGCAGTTCTTC.

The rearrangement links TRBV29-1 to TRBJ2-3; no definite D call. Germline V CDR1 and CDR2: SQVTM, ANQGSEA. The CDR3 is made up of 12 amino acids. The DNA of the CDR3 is TGCAGTGCCGGGCATCGCACAGATACGCAGTATTTT. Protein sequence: CSAGHRTDTQYF.